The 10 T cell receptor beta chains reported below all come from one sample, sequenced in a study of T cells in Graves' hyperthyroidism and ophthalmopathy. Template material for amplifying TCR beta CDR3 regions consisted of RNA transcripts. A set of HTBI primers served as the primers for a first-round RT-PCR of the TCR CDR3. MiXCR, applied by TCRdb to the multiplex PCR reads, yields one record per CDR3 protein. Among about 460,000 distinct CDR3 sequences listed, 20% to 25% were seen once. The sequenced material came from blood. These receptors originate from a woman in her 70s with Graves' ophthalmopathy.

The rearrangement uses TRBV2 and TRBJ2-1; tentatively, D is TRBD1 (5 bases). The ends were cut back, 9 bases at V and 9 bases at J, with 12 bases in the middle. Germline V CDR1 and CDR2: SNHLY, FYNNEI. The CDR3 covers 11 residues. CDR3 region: CASLLDSEQFF. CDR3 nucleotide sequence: TGTGCCAGTCTCCTAGACAGTGAGCAGTTCTTC.

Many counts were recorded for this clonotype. In DNA form, the CDR3 reads TGTGCCAGCAGTTTAGCGCAGGGGCGCCTTCGCAATCAGCCCCAGCATTTT. This encodes CASSLAQGRLRNQPQHF. The V call is TRBV12-3 or TRBV12-4, the J call TRBJ1-5, with a tentative D call TRBD1 (6 bases). This CDR3 comprises 17 residues. V lost 0 bases to trimming and J lost 2 bases, with 14 bases between them.

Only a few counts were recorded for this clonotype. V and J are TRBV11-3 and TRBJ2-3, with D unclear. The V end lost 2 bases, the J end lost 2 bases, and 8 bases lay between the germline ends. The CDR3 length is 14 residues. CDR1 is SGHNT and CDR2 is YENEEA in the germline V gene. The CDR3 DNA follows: TGTGCCAGCAGCTTAAGTGGAAACACAGATACGCAGTATTTT. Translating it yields CASSLSGNTDTQYF.

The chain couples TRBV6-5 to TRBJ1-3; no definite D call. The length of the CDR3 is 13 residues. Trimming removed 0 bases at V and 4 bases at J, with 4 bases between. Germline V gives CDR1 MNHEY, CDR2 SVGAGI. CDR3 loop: CASSYSEGNTIYF. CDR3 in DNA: TGTGCCAGCAGTTACTCGGAAGGAAACACCATATATTTT.

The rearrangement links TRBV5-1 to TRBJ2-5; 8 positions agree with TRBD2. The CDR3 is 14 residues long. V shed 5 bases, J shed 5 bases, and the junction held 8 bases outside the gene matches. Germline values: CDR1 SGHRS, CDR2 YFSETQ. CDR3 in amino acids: CASRDLRGGETQYF. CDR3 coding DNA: TGCGCCAGCAGGGACCTTCGGGGGGGCGAGACCCAGTACTTC.

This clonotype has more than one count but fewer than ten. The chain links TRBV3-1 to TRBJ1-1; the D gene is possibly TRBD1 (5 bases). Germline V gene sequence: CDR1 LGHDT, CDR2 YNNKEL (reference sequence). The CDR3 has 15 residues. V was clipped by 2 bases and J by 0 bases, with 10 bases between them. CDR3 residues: CASSQRGPMNTEAFF. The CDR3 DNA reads TGTGCCAGCAGCCAAAGGGGCCCGATGAACACTGAAGCTTTCTTT.

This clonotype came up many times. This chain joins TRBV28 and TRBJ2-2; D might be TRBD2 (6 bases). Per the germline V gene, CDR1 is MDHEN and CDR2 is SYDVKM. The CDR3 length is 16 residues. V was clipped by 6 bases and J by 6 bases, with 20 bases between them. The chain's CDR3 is CASRPPGLLGPGELFF. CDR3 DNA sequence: TGTGCCAGCAGGCCACCGGGACTTTTAGGGCCCGGGGAGCTGTTTTTT.

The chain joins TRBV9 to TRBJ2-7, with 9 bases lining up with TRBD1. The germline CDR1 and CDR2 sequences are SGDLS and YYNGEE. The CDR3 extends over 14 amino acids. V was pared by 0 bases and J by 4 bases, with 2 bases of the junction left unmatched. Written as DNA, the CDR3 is TGTGCCAGCAGCGTAGGGGACAGGGTTTACGAGCAGTACTTC. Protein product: CASSVGDRVYEQYF.

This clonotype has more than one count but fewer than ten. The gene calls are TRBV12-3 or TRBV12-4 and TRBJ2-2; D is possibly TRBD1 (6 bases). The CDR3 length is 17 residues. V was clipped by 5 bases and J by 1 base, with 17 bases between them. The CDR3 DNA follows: TGTGCCAGCAGTCCCCCCCGCGCGACAGGGAACACCGGGGAGCTGTTTTTT. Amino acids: CASSPPRATGNTGELFF.

Here the CDR3 reads CASSYSAGSSSSYEQYF. In DNA, the CDR3 is TGTGCCAGCAGTTACTCCGCCGGGTCGTCAAGCTCCTACGAGCAGTACTTC. This chain uses TRBV6-5 with TRBJ2-7; the D is unclear. The CDR3 extends over 17 amino acids. Per germline, CDR1 MNHEY and CDR2 SVGAGI. V lost 0 bases and J 0 bases, leaving 15 bases between the germline ends.